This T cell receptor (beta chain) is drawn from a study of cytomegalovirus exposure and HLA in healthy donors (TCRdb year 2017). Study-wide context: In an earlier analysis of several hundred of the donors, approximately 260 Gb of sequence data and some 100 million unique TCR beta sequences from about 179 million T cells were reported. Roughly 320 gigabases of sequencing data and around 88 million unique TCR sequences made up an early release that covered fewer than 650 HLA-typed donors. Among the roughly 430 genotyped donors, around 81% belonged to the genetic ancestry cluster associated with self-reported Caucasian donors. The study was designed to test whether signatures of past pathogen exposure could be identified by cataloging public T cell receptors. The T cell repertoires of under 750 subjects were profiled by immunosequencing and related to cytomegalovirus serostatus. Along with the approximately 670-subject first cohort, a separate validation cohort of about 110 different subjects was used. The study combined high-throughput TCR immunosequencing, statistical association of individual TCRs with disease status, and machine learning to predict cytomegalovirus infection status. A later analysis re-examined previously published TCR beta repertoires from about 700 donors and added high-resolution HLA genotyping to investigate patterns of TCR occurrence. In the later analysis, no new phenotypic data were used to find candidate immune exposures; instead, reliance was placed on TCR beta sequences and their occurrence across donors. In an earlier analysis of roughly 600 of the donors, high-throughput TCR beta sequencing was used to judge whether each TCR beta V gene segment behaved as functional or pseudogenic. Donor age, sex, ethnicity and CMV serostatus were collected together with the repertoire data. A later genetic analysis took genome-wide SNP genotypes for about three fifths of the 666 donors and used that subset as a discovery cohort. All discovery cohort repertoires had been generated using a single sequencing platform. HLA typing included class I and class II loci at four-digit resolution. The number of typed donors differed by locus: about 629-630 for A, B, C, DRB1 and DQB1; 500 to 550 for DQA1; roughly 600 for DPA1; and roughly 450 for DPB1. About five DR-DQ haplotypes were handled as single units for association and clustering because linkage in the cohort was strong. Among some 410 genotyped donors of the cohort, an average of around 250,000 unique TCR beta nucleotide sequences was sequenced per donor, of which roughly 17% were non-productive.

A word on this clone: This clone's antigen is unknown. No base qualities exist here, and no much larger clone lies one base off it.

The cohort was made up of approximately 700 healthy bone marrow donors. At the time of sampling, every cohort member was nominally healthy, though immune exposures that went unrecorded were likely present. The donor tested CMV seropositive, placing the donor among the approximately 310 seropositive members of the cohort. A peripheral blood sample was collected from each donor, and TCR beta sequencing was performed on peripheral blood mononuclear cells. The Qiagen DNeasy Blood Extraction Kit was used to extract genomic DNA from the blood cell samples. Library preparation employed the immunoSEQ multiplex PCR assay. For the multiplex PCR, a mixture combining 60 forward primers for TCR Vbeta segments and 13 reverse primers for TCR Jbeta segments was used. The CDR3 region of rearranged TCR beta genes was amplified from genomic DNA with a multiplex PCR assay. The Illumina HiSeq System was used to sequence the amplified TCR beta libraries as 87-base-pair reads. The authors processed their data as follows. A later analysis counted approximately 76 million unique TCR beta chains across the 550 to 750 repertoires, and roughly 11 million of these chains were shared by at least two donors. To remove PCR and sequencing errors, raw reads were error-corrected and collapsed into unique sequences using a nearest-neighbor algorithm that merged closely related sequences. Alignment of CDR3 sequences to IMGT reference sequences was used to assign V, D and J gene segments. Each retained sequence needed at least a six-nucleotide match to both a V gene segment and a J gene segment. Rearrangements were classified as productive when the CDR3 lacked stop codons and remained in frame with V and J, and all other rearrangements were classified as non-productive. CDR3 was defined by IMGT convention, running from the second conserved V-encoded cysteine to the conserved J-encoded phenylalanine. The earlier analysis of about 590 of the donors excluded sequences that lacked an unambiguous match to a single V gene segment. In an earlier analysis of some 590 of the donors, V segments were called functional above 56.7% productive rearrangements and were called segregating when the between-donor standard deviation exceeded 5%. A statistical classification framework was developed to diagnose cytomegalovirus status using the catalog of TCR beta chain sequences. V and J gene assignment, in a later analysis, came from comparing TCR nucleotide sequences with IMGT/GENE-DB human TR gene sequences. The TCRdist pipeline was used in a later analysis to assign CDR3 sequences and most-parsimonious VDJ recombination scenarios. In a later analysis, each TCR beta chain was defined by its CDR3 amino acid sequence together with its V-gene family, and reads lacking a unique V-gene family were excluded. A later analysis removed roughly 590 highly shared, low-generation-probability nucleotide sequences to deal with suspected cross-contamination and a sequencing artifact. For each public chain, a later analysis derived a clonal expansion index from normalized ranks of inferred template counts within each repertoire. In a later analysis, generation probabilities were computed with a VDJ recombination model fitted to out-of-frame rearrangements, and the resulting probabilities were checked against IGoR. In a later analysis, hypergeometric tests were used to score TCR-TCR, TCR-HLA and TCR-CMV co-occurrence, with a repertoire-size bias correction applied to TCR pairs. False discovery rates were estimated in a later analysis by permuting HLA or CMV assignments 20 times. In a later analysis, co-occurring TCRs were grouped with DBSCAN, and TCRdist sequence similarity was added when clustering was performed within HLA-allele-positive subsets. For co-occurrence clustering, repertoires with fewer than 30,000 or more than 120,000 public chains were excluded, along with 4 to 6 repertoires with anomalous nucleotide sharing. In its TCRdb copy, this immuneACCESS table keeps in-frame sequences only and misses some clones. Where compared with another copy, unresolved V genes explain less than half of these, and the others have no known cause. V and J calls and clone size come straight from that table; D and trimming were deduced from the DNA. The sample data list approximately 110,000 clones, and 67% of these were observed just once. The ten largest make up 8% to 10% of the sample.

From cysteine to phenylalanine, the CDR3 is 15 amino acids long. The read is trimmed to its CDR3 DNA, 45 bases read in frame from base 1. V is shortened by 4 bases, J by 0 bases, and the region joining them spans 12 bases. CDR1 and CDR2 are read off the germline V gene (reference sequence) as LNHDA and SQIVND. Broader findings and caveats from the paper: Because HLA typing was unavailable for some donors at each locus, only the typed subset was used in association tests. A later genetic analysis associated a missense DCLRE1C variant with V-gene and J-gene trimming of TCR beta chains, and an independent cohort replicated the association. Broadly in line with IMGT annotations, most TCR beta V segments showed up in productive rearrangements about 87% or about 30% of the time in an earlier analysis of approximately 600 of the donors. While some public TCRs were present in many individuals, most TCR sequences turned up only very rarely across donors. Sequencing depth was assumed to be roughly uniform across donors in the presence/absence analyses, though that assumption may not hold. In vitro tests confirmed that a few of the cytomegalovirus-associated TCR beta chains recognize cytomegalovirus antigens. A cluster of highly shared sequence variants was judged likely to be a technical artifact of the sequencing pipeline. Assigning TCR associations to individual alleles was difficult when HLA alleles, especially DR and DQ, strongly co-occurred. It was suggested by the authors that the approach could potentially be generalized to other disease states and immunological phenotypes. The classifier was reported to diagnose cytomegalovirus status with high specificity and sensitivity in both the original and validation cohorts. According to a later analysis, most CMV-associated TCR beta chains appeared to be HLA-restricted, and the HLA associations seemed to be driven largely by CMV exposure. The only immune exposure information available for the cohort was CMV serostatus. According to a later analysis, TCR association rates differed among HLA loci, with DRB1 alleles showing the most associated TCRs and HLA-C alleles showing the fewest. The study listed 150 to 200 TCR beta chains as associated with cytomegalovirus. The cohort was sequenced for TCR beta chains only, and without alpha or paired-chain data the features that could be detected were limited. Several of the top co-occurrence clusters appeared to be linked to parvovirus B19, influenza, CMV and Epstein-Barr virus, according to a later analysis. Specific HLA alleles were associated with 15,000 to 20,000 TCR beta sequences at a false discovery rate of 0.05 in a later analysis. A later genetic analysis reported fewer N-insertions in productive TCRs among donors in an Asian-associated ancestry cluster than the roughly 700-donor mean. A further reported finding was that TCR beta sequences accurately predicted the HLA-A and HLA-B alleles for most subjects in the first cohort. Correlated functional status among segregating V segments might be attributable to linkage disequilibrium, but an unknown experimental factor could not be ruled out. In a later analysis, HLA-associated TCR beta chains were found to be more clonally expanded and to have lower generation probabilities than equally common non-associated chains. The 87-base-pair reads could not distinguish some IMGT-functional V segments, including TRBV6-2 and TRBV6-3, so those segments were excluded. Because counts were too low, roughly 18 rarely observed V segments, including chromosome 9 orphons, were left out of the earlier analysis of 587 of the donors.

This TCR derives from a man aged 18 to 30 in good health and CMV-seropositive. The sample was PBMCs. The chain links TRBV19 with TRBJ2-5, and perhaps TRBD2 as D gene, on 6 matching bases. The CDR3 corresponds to CASSTPSSDQETQYF. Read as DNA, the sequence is TGTGCCAGTAGTACCCCTTCTAGCGACCAAGAGACCCAGTACTTC.